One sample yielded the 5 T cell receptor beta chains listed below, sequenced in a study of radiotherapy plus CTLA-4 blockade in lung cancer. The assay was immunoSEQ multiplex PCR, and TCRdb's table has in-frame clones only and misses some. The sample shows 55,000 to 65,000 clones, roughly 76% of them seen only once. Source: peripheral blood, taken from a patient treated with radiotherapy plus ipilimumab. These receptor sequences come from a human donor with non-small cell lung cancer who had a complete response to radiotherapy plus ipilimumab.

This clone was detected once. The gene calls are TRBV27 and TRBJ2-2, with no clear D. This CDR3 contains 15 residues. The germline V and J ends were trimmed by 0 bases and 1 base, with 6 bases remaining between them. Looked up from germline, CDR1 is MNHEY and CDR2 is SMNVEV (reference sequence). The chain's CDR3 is CASSLSTMNTGELFF. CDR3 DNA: TGTGCCAGCAGTTTATCGACAATGAACACCGGGGAGCTGTTTTTT.

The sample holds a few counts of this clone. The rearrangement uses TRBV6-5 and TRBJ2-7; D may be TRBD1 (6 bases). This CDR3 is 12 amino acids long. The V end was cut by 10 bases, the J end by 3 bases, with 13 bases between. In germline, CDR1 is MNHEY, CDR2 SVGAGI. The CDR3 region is CATQGINYEQYF. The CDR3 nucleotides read TGTGCCACCCAGGGGATAAACTACGAGCAGTACTTC.

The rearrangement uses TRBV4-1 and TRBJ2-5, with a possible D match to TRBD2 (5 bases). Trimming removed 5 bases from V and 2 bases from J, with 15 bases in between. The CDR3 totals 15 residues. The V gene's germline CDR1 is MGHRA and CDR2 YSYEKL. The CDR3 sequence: CASSDWRADQETQYF. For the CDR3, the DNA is TGCGCCAGCAGCGACTGGCGGGCGGATCAAGAGACCCAGTACTTC.

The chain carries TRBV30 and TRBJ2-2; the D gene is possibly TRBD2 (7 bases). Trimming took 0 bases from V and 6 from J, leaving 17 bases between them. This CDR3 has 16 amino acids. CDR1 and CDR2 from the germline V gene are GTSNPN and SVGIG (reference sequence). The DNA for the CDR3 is TGTGCCTGGAGTGTCGGCAGGGGAGGGTGGGCCGGGGAGCTGTTTTTT. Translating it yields CAWSVGRGGWAGELFF.

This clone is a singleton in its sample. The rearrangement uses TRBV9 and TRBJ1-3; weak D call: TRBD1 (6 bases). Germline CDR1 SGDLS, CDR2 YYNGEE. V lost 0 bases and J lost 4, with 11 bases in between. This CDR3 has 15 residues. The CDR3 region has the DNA TGTGCCAGCAGCGTAGGGCCAGGGGAAGGAAACACCATATATTTT. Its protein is CASSVGPGEGNTIYF.